This is a list of T cell receptor beta chains from one sample in a study of CD8+ T cells in alopecia areata. Clones were read by immunoSEQ multiplex PCR, and TCRdb kept only the in-frame ones, dropping some. The table includes over 150,000 clones, less than 70% detected once. The starting material was CD8+ T cells sorted from blood, obtained at week 24, from a patient treated with tofacitinib. The origin of the receptors is a human donor with alopecia areata. The CDR3 runs from the conserved cysteine through the conserved F or W. Each record gives: V gene, J gene, CDR3 length, CDR3 protein.

v_gene: TRBV6-5
j_gene: TRBJ1-2
len: 14
CDR3aa: CASSYDGGGSPYTF

v_gene: TRBV7-2
j_gene: TRBJ2-1
len: 15
CDR3aa: CASSFFEGYLDEQFF

v_gene: TRBV19
j_gene: TRBJ2-1
len: 14
CDR3aa: CASSGGGTYNEQFF

v_gene: TRBV5-6
j_gene: TRBJ2-7
len: 14
CDR3aa: CASSPQGRVYEQYF

v_gene: TRBV7-9
j_gene: TRBJ2-2
len: 17
CDR3aa: CASSASFGGGSTGELFF

v_gene: TRBV7-9
j_gene: TRBJ1-2
len: 12
CDR3aa: CASSLDRDTITF

v_gene: TRBV29-1
j_gene: TRBJ2-2
len: 15
CDR3aa: CSVEGTGGDTGELFF

v_gene: TRBV7-3
j_gene: TRBJ2-1
len: 12
CDR3aa: CASSLPGNEQFF

v_gene: TRBV9
j_gene: TRBJ2-1
len: 13
CDR3aa: CASSVSGRNEQFF

v_gene: TRBV6-6
j_gene: TRBJ1-4
len: 14
CDR3aa: CASSHAGGNEKLFF

v_gene: TRBV5-1
j_gene: TRBJ2-1
len: 19
CDR3aa: CASSLARQRASGDYNEQFF

v_gene: TRBV5-1
j_gene: TRBJ2-3
len: 14
CDR3aa: CASALVVVSDTQYF

v_gene: TRBV19
j_gene: TRBJ2-7
len: 12
CDR3aa: CASSSGRYEQYF

v_gene: TRBV7-9
j_gene: TRBJ2-1
len: 16
CDR3aa: CASSGYQQTSGNEQFF

v_gene: TRBV27
j_gene: TRBJ2-7
len: 12
CDR3aa: CASAASTYEQYF

v_gene: TRBV10-2
j_gene: TRBJ1-6
len: 14
CDR3aa: CATPGLGEGSPLHF

v_gene: TRBV2
j_gene: TRBJ2-1
len: 16
CDR3aa: CASMDLGAITYNEQFF

v_gene: TRBV6-5
j_gene: TRBJ1-2
len: 16
CDR3aa: CASSYSRSSVSYGYTF

v_gene: TRBV9
j_gene: TRBJ1-1
len: 15
CDR3aa: CASSVEGGQYTEAFF

v_gene: TRBV6-5
j_gene: TRBJ2-7
len: 15
CDR3aa: CASSPNPSGAYEQYF

v_gene: TRBV4-3
j_gene: TRBJ2-2
len: 15
CDR3aa: CASSQGIAGDGELFF

v_gene: TRBV7-2
j_gene: TRBJ1-1
len: 15
CDR3aa: CASSLFGVMNTEAFF

v_gene: TRBV30
j_gene: TRBJ1-2
len: 13
CDR3aa: CACGEQLVYGYTF

v_gene: TRBV7-8
j_gene: TRBJ2-7
len: 13
CDR3aa: CASGAGGSYEQYF

v_gene: TRBV6-6
j_gene: TRBJ2-5
len: 16
CDR3aa: CASSLTSGESQETQYF

v_gene: TRBV30
j_gene: TRBJ2-7
len: 14
CDR3aa: CAWSLASGTYEQYF

v_gene: TRBV6-5
j_gene: TRBJ1-4
len: 13
CDR3aa: CASSYQGGEKLFF

v_gene: TRBV9
j_gene: TRBJ1-1
len: 13
CDR3aa: CASSHRGGTEAFF

v_gene: TRBV4-3
j_gene: TRBJ2-5
len: 19
CDR3aa: CASSQDRVWGSEYQETQYF

v_gene: TRBV4-3
j_gene: TRBJ2-5
len: 13
CDR3aa: CASSQDRVKTQYF

v_gene: TRBV2
j_gene: TRBJ2-3
len: 14
CDR3aa: CASREPARADTQYF

v_gene: TRBV6-1
j_gene: TRBJ1-5
len: 12
CDR3aa: CASNSGAQPQHF

v_gene: TRBV30
j_gene: TRBJ2-3
len: 15
CDR3aa: CAWSLAGGPRDTQYF

v_gene: TRBV29-1
j_gene: TRBJ1-5
len: 13
CDR3aa: CSVMTVSNQPQHF

v_gene: TRBV15
j_gene: TRBJ2-7
len: 14
CDR3aa: CATSRGREGYEQYF

v_gene: TRBV4-3
j_gene: TRBJ2-3
len: 20
CDR3aa: CASSPTPEASGGLDTDTQYF

v_gene: TRBV4-1
j_gene: TRBJ2-7
len: 13
CDR3aa: CASSQSAAYEQYF

v_gene: TRBV29-1
j_gene: TRBJ2-7
len: 14
CDR3aa: CSVINRDTSYEQYF

v_gene: TRBV2
j_gene: TRBJ2-7
len: 16
CDR3aa: CASSDTFGQGVWEQYF

v_gene: TRBV15
j_gene: TRBJ2-2
len: 16
CDR3aa: CATSEGTGVGTGELFF

v_gene: TRBV1
j_gene: TRBJ1-5
len: 15
CDR3aa: CTSSHREGQNQPQHF

v_gene: TRBV30
j_gene: TRBJ1-2
len: 13
CDR3aa: CAWREGGEYGYTF

v_gene: TRBV4-3
j_gene: TRBJ1-5
len: 14
CDR3aa: CASSPGGAGQPQHF

v_gene: TRBV29-1
j_gene: TRBJ2-5
len: 15
CDR3aa: CSFGRASEGAGTQYF

v_gene: TRBV27
j_gene: TRBJ1-5
len: 11
CDR3aa: CASSKNQPQHF

v_gene: TRBV15
j_gene: TRBJ2-7
len: 16
CDR3aa: CATSTTGPGTPNEQYF

v_gene: TRBV30
j_gene: TRBJ2-3
len: 13
CDR3aa: CAWTPAGFDTQYF

v_gene: TRBV7-9
j_gene: TRBJ2-2
len: 16
CDR3aa: CASSLVGGLNTGELFF

v_gene: TRBV14
j_gene: TRBJ2-3
len: 14
CDR3aa: CASSPDPGTDTQYF

v_gene: TRBV27
j_gene: TRBJ2-5
len: 16
CDR3aa: CASSLWGVNVQETQYF

v_gene: TRBV7-9
j_gene: TRBJ2-7
len: 17
CDR3aa: CASSLEGWGLGTYEQYF

v_gene: TRBV13
j_gene: TRBJ2-3
len: 12
CDR3aa: CASSTSGNTQYF

v_gene: TRBV27
j_gene: TRBJ2-1
len: 17
CDR3aa: CASSFERGKRSINEQFF

v_gene: TRBV7-9
j_gene: TRBJ1-2
len: 17
CDR3aa: CASSSAGGRQPGGGYTF

v_gene: TRBV7-2
j_gene: TRBJ2-1
len: 9
CDR3aa: CASSNEQFF

v_gene: TRBV27
j_gene: TRBJ2-6
len: 15
CDR3aa: CASSSLNSGANVLTF

v_gene: TRBV5-6
j_gene: TRBJ1-5
len: 14
CDR3aa: CASSLRGSNQPQHF